This TCR beta chain was sequenced for a study of low-dose radiotherapy and immunotherapy resistance in tumors. Gene-specific TRAV and TRBV primers were used for first-strand cDNA, covering alpha and beta chains. Using a constant-region primer together with a V-primer adapter, TCRs were subjected to around 22 PCR cycles of amplification. MiXCR was run by TCRdb on the reads, yielding one entry per CDR3 protein. The table lists roughly 10,000 distinct CDR3 sequences, 42% of them singletons, with approximately 6.2% in the top ten. This CDR3 region has 14 residues. CDR1 LNHDA and CDR2 SQIVND come from the germline V gene (reference sequence). With 6 bases removed from V and 5 bases from J, the gap between germline ends came to 16 bases.

The origin of this receptor is a human donor with advanced metastatic prostate, ovarian, gallbladder or colorectal cancer (not recorded which). This table probably holds off-target reads from a library built for another chain. The V and J genes are TRBV19 and TRBJ2-5; D may be TRBD1 (6 bases). The CDR3 bases are TGTGCCAGTAGCAAACAGGGTTGGATGGAGACCCAGTACTTC. This encodes CASSKQGWMETQYF.